The next 5 T cell receptor beta chains were all read from a single sample in a study of blood T cell repertoires in COVID-19. TCRdb's table, derived via immunoSEQ multiplex PCR, lists solely in-frame clones and lacks some. The repertoire holds fewer than 700,000 clones, with approximately 91% as singletons. The sequencing input was peripheral blood. The source of these receptors is a woman between 50 and 59 years old with COVID-19, enrolled during active disease.

J is TRBJ1-2 and V is TRBV27; D ambiguous. Germline CDR1 reads MNHEY; CDR2 reads SMNVEV (reference sequence). With 5 bases removed from V and 3 bases from J, the gap between germline ends came to 4 bases. This CDR3 region has 11 residues. CDR3 sequence reads: CASSVDYGYTF. In DNA, the CDR3 is TGTGCCAGCAGTGTCGACTATGGCTACACCTTC.

This sequence joins TRBV30 and TRBJ1-2; perhaps TRBD1 as D (6 bases). Germline V CDR1 and CDR2: GTSNPN, SVGIG (reference sequence). The CDR3 is made up of 14 amino acids. Trimming removed 2 bases from V and 2 bases from J, with 12 bases in between. The CDR3 is CAWSLQGINYGYTF. As DNA, the CDR3 is TGTGCCTGGAGTTTACAGGGCATCAACTATGGCTACACCTTC.

The V and J genes are TRBV19 and TRBJ2-7; TRBD1 is a possible D gene (5 bases). The germline V gene has CDR1 LNHDA and CDR2 SQIVND (reference sequence). This CDR3 comprises 13 residues. Trimming removed 1 base from V and 7 bases from J, with 11 bases in between. The CDR3 bases are TGTGCCAGTAGTATAGGGCAGGGTCGAGAGCAGTACTTC. Residues: CASSIGQGREQYF.

This sequence joins TRBV7-8 and TRBJ2-1; TRBD2 agrees at 10 bases. V shed 5 bases and J 4 bases; nucleotides not matched to a gene: 11. The CDR3 has 17 amino acids. CDR1 is SGHVS, CDR2 FQNEAQ, per germline. The CDR3 is CASSRPIAGGNYNEQFF. CDR3 nucleotides: TGTGCCAGCAGCCGACCCATAGCGGGGGGAAATTACAATGAGCAGTTCTTC. The full variable domain, completed using reference TRBV7-8 and TRBJ2-1, is GAGVSQSPRYKVAKRGQDVALRCDPISGHVSLFWYQQALGQGPEFLTYFQNEAQLDKSGLPSDRFFAERPEGSVSTLKIQRTQQEDSAVYLCASSRPIAGGNYNEQFFGPGTRLTVL.

The chain carries TRBV10-3 and TRBJ2-1; TRBD1 is a possible D gene (6 bases). V was cut by 0 bases and J by 6 bases, with 6 bases left in between. CDR3 length equals 13 residues. Germline V gene sequence: CDR1 ENHRY, CDR2 SYGVKD. CDR3 sequence reads: CAISESGANEQFF. The CDR3 DNA reads TGTGCCATCAGTGAGTCGGGGGCCAATGAGCAGTTCTTC.